This passage covers 5 T cell receptor beta chains from one sample sequenced in a study of T cell responses to AZD1222 COVID-19 vaccine. Some clones are missing from TCRdb's copy, which holds only in-frame ones; the method was immunoSEQ multiplex PCR. Among 100,000 to 150,000 clones listed, about nine tenths were seen once. Sequencing used peripheral blood, obtained on day 0 of AZD1222 vaccination. The receptors originated from an adult in good health.

This sequence joins TRBV27 and TRBJ1-6; maybe TRBD1 (5 bases). Germline CDR1 is MNHEY and CDR2 is SMNVEV (reference sequence). The CDR3 covers 15 residues. The V gene lost 5 bases and the J gene lost 3 bases, with 11 bases spanning the gap. The CDR3 loop is CASSGRADYNSPLHF. DNA of the CDR3: TGTGCCAGCAGTGGCAGGGCTGACTATAATTCACCCCTCCACTTT.

The rearrangement uses TRBV6-5 and TRBJ1-6; D remains ambiguous. Per germline, CDR1 MNHEY and CDR2 SVGAGI. The V gene lost 5 bases and the J gene lost 3 bases, with 2 bases spanning the gap. This CDR3 has 12 amino acids. The CDR3 region has the DNA TGTGCCAGCAGTCACTATAATTCACCCCTCCACTTT. Its translation: CASSHYNSPLHF.

The V and J genes are TRBV6-1 and TRBJ1-1; perhaps TRBD1 as D (5 bases). Germline V gives CDR1 MNHNS, CDR2 SASEGT. This CDR3 has 12 amino acids. The V end lost 3 bases, the J end lost 9 bases, and 11 bases lay between the germline ends. CDR3 coding DNA: TGTGCCAGCAGTGAGGGACCCAGGAAAGCTTTCTTT. Residues: CASSEGPRKAFF.

This sequence joins TRBV3-1 (or the pseudogene TRBV3-2) and TRBJ2-1, with D possibly being TRBD1 or TRBD2 (6 bases each). CDR1 LGHDT and CDR2 YNNKEL come from the germline V gene (reference sequence). V lost 6 bases to trimming and J lost 4 bases, with 13 bases between them. CDR3 length: 14 residues. The CDR3 DNA reads TGTGCCAGCAGTCCTCGGGGGCCGTACAATGAGCAGTTCTTC. Encoded protein: CASSPRGPYNEQFF.

V gene TRBV4-1 combines with J gene TRBJ1-6; no firm D call. This CDR3 has 12 residues. The V gene lost 0 bases and the J gene lost 13 bases, with 7 bases spanning the gap. Looked up from germline, CDR1 is MGHRA and CDR2 is YSYEKL. CDR3 bases: TGCGCCAGCAGCCAAGATAGGAGTCCCCTCCACTTT. Residues: CASSQDRSPLHF.